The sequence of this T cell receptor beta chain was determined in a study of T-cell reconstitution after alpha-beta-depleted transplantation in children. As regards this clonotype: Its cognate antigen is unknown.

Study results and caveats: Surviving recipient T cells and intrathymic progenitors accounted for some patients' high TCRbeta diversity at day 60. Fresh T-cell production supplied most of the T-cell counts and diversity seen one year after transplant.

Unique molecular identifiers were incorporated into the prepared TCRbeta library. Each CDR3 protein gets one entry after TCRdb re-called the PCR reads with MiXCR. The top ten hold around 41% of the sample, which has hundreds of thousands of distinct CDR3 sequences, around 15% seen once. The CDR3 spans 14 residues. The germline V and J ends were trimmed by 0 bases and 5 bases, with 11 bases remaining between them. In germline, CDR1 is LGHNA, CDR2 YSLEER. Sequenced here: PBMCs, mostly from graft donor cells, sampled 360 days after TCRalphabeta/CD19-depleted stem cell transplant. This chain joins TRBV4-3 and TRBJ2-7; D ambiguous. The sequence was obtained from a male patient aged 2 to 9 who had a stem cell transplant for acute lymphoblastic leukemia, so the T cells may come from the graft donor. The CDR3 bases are TGCGCCAGCAGCCAAGAGGTGCCTGGAAACGAGCAGTACTTC. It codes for CASSQEVPGNEQYF.